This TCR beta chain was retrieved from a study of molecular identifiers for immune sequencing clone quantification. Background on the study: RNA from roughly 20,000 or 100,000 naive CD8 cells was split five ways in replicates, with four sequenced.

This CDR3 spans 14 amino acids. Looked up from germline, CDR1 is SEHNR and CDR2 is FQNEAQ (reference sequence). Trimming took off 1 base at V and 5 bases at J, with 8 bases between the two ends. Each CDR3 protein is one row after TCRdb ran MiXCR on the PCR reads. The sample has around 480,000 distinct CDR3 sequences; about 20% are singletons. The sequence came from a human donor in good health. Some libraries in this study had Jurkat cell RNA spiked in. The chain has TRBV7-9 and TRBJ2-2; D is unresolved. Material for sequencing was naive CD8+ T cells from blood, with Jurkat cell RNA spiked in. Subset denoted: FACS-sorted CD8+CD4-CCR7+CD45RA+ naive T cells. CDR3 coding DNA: TGTGCCAGCAGCTTAGATGTGGAGACCGGGGAGCTGTTTTTT. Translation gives CASSLDVETGELFF.